Listed below are T cell receptor beta chains from one sample, sequenced in a study of blood T cell repertoires in COVID-19. Clones were read by immunoSEQ multiplex PCR, and TCRdb kept only the in-frame ones, dropping some. Here the sample spans over 70,000 clones, approximately 89% being singletons. The specimen was peripheral blood. The receptors were gathered from a woman aged 80 or over with acute or convalescent COVID-19. CDR3s include the opening cysteine and the closing phenylalanine or tryptophan. A D gene is named only where the DNA matches it firmly. Clone size appears in some rows only: once, few, many, or a class for an expanded clone.

J gene: TRBJ2-1; V gene: TRBV19; D gene: .; clone size: .; CDR3 DNA: TGTGCCACAACAAAAGCGCCCTTAGCAGGGGTCTACAATGAGCAGTTCTTC; CDR3 protein: CATTKAPLAGVYNEQFF
J gene: TRBJ1-2; V gene: TRBV15; D gene: .; clone size: few; CDR3 DNA: TGTGCCACCAGCAGAGATAGGAGACCCCCGGAGGAGGGCTACACCTTC; CDR3 protein: CATSRDRRPPEEGYTF
J gene: TRBJ1-4; V gene: TRBV5-1; D gene: .; clone size: .; CDR3 DNA: TGCGCCAGCAGCTTGGCCGGGGGAAGTAATGAAAAACTGTTTTTT; CDR3 protein: CASSLAGGSNEKLFF
J gene: TRBJ1-6; V gene: TRBV11-3; D gene: .; clone size: .; CDR3 DNA: TGTGCCAGCCTACCACACCCGAGACACCACAGCTCCTATAATTCACCCCTCCACTTT; CDR3 protein: CASLPHPRHHSSYNSPLHF
J gene: TRBJ2-3; V gene: TRBV30; D gene: .; clone size: .; CDR3 DNA: TGTGCCTGGAGTGTGCGAACTCTTCAGTATTTT; CDR3 protein: CAWSVRTLQYF
J gene: TRBJ1-5; V gene: TRBV12-5; D gene: TRBD1; clone size: .; CDR3 DNA: TGTGCTAGTGGTTTGGTCGAGTATGGGACAGGGATTAGCAATCAGCCCCAGCATTTT; CDR3 protein: CASGLVEYGTGISNQPQHF
J gene: TRBJ1-4; V gene: TRBV12-5; D gene: .; clone size: .; CDR3 DNA: TGTGCTAGTGGTTGGACTCAGGTCCGTAATGAAAAACTGTTTTTT; CDR3 protein: CASGWTQVRNEKLFF
J gene: TRBJ2-3; V gene: TRBV4-2; D gene: TRBD2; clone size: once; CDR3 DNA: TGTGCCAGCAGCCACTCGACTAGCGCAGATACGCAGTATTTT; CDR3 protein: CASSHSTSADTQYF
J gene: TRBJ1-6; V gene: TRBV2; D gene: .; clone size: .; CDR3 DNA: TGTGCCAGCAGTGTGGGCCCCCGAGGGGGTAATTCACCCCTCCACTTT; CDR3 protein: CASSVGPRGGNSPLHF
J gene: TRBJ2-2; V gene: TRBV18; D gene: .; clone size: .; CDR3 DNA: TGTGCCAGCTCACAGCCGACAGGCGACACCGGGGAGCTGTTTTTT; CDR3 protein: CASSQPTGDTGELFF
J gene: TRBJ1-6; V gene: TRBV5-6; D gene: TRBD1; clone size: once; CDR3 DNA: TGTGCCAGCACCCGGGACAGGGGGGGTTCACCCCTCCACTTT; CDR3 protein: CASTRDRGGSPLHF
J gene: TRBJ1-1; V gene: TRBV5-6; D gene: .; clone size: .; CDR3 DNA: TGTGCCAGCAGTAGCCCGACAGTGAACACTGAAGCTTTCTTT; CDR3 protein: CASSSPTVNTEAFF
J gene: TRBJ1-1; V gene: TRBV7-2; D gene: TRBD1; clone size: .; CDR3 DNA: TGTGCCAGCACCGCGTACAGGGGGCGTTCGGGCACTGAAGCTTTCTTT; CDR3 protein: CASTAYRGRSGTEAFF
J gene: TRBJ2-1; V gene: TRBV2; D gene: .; clone size: .; CDR3 DNA: TGTGCCAGCAGTGAAACGGGGGGCGGGGGTGTTGAGCAGTTCTTC; CDR3 protein: CASSETGGGGVEQFF
J gene: TRBJ2-1; V gene: TRBV29-1; D gene: .; clone size: .; CDR3 DNA: TGCAGCGTTCCCAACCCCCGGAGGACCTTTTACAATGAGCAGTTCTTC; CDR3 protein: CSVPNPRRTFYNEQFF
J gene: TRBJ2-7; V gene: TRBV9; D gene: .; clone size: .; CDR3 DNA: TGTGCCAGCAGCCTCTCCGGCGGGACCTCCTACGAGCAGTACTTC; CDR3 protein: CASSLSGGTSYEQYF
J gene: TRBJ1-1; V gene: TRBV7-9; D gene: TRBD1; clone size: .; CDR3 DNA: TGTGCCAGCAGACTTGGGACAGGGAACACTGAAGCTTTCTTT; CDR3 protein: CASRLGTGNTEAFF
J gene: TRBJ2-1; V gene: TRBV7-2; D gene: .; clone size: .; CDR3 DNA: TGTGCCAGCAGCTTAGGTTTAGAGTACAATGAGCAGTTCTTC; CDR3 protein: CASSLGLEYNEQFF
J gene: TRBJ2-5; V gene: TRBV18; D gene: .; clone size: .; CDR3 DNA: TGTGCCAGCTCACCAATAGGCGGTGAAGAGACCCAGTACTTC; CDR3 protein: CASSPIGGEETQYF
J gene: TRBJ1-5; V gene: TRBV7-8; D gene: TRBD1; clone size: .; CDR3 DNA: TGTGCCAGCAGCTTAGGTTTACAGGGGGCTCATAGCAATCAGCCCCAGCATTTT; CDR3 protein: CASSLGLQGAHSNQPQHF
J gene: TRBJ1-5; V gene: TRBV2; D gene: .; clone size: .; CDR3 DNA: TGTGCCAGCAGAGACAGCGTCAATCAGCCCCAGCATTTT; CDR3 protein: CASRDSVNQPQHF
J gene: TRBJ1-5; V gene: TRBV7-9; D gene: .; clone size: once; CDR3 DNA: TGTGCCAGCAGCTTAGGGGGCCGCAATCAGCCCCAGCATTTT; CDR3 protein: CASSLGGRNQPQHF
J gene: TRBJ2-6; V gene: TRBV2; D gene: .; clone size: .; CDR3 DNA: TGTGCCAGCAGTGTACTCTCTGGGGCCAACGTCCTGACTTTC; CDR3 protein: CASSVLSGANVLTF
J gene: TRBJ1-3; V gene: TRBV9; D gene: .; clone size: few; CDR3 DNA: TGTGCCAGCAGCGTAGAGGAGGGGAGGACTGGAAACACCATATATTTT; CDR3 protein: CASSVEEGRTGNTIYF
J gene: TRBJ2-7; V gene: TRBV5-1; D gene: TRBD2; clone size: few; CDR3 DNA: TGCGCCAGCAGCTCCGCAGGACTAGCGCCTTACGAGCAGTACTTC; CDR3 protein: CASSSAGLAPYEQYF
J gene: TRBJ1-4; V gene: TRBV6-5; D gene: TRBD1; clone size: .; CDR3 DNA: TGTGCCAGCAGTTCAGGGGGCAAGGGCGTAAAACTGTTTTTT; CDR3 protein: CASSSGGKGVKLFF
J gene: TRBJ1-6; V gene: TRBV18; D gene: TRBD1; clone size: .; CDR3 DNA: TGTGCCAGCTCACCTGGACAGGGAAATTATTCACCCCTCCACTTT; CDR3 protein: CASSPGQGNYSPLHF
J gene: TRBJ1-6; V gene: TRBV18; D gene: .; clone size: .; CDR3 DNA: TGTGCCAGCTCACAGGCCCAGGCCAGCTTAAATTCACCCCTCCACTTT; CDR3 protein: CASSQAQASLNSPLHF
J gene: TRBJ2-7; V gene: TRBV18; D gene: TRBD1; clone size: .; CDR3 DNA: TGTGCCAGCTCACCGGGACAGCCCCCGTTATACGAGCAGTACTTC; CDR3 protein: CASSPGQPPLYEQYF
J gene: TRBJ1-1; V gene: TRBV12-5; D gene: .; clone size: .; CDR3 DNA: TGTGCTAGTGATGAGGGAACTGAAGCTTTCTTT; CDR3 protein: CASDEGTEAFF
J gene: TRBJ2-7; V gene: TRBV6-5; D gene: .; clone size: .; CDR3 DNA: TGTGCCAGCAGTACCGACAGATCCTACGAGCAGTACTTC; CDR3 protein: CASSTDRSYEQYF
J gene: TRBJ2-7; V gene: TRBV5-4; D gene: TRBD1; clone size: .; CDR3 DNA: TGTGCCAGCAGTCTCTCCGGGACAGGTTCTTACGAGCAGTACTTC; CDR3 protein: CASSLSGTGSYEQYF
J gene: TRBJ2-3; V gene: TRBV6-5; D gene: TRBD1; clone size: .; CDR3 DNA: TGTGCCAGCAGTTTCGGACAGGGAAACACAGATACGCAGTATTTT; CDR3 protein: CASSFGQGNTDTQYF
J gene: TRBJ2-3; V gene: TRBV11-2; D gene: .; clone size: .; CDR3 DNA: TGTGCCAGCAGCGGCGAGGAGCAGAACTTTAGGAATACGCAGTATTTT; CDR3 protein: CASSGEEQNFRNTQYF
J gene: TRBJ2-1; V gene: TRBV14; D gene: .; clone size: .; CDR3 DNA: TGTGCCAGCAGCCAAGAACTAGTTCGGTTCTTC; CDR3 protein: CASSQELVRFF
J gene: TRBJ2-3; V gene: TRBV6-5; D gene: TRBD2; clone size: .; CDR3 DNA: TGTGCCAGCAGTTACCTGACTAGCGGGGGGCGTGATACGCAGTATTTT; CDR3 protein: CASSYLTSGGRDTQYF
J gene: TRBJ1-2; V gene: TRBV24-1; D gene: .; clone size: .; CDR3 DNA: TGTGCCACCACAAGAGGGGAGGGGGACTATGGCTACACCTTC; CDR3 protein: CATTRGEGDYGYTF
J gene: TRBJ2-5; V gene: TRBV14; D gene: TRBD1; clone size: .; CDR3 DNA: TGTGCCAGCAGCCAAGGGGACAGGGGGCGGGAAGAGACCCAGTACTTC; CDR3 protein: CASSQGDRGREETQYF
J gene: TRBJ2-5; V gene: TRBV12-3/TRBV12-4; D gene: TRBD1; clone size: .; CDR3 DNA: TGTGCCAGCAAACCGAGGGGGCATGGGTACTTC; CDR3 protein: CASKPRGHGYF
J gene: TRBJ2-7; V gene: TRBV7-8; D gene: TRBD2; clone size: .; CDR3 DNA: TGTGCCAGCAGTCGAGCGGGAGGTCCCTCGTACGAGCAGTACTTC; CDR3 protein: CASSRAGGPSYEQYF
J gene: TRBJ1-3; V gene: TRBV5-1; D gene: .; clone size: .; CDR3 DNA: TGCGCCAGCAGCTTGTCTGGGCCCAGAAACACCATATATTTT; CDR3 protein: CASSLSGPRNTIYF
J gene: TRBJ1-4; V gene: TRBV7-3; D gene: TRBD1; clone size: once; CDR3 DNA: TGTGCCAGCAGCGCCGGGACAGGGGGAAAACTGTTTTTT; CDR3 protein: CASSAGTGGKLFF
J gene: TRBJ1-5; V gene: TRBV30; D gene: .; clone size: .; CDR3 DNA: TGTGCCTGGAGCGGCGGTAGCGATCGCAATCAGCCCCAGCATTTT; CDR3 protein: CAWSGGSDRNQPQHF